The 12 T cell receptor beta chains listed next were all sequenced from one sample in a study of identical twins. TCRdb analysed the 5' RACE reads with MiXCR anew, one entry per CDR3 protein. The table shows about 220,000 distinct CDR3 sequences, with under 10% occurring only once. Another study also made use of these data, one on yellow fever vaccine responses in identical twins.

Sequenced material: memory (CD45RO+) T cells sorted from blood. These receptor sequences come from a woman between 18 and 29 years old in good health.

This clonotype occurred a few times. CDR3 DNA: TGTGCCAGCAGTCGGGGGGTGGTCACCGGGGAGCTGTTTTTT. This gives the protein CASSRGVVTGELFF. The chain links TRBV25-1 to TRBJ2-2, with 7 bases fitting TRBD2. With V trimmed by 5 bases and J by 4 bases, 4 bases remained unmatched. This CDR3 is built from 14 residues. In germline, CDR1 is MGHDK, CDR2 SYGVNS.

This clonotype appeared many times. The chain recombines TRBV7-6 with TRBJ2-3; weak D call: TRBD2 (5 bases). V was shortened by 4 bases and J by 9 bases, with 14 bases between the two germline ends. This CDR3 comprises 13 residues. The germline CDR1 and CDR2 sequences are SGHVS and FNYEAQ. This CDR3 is CASSSSPTMTQYF. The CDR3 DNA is TGTGCCAGCAGCTCCTCTCCGACTATGACGCAGTATTTT.

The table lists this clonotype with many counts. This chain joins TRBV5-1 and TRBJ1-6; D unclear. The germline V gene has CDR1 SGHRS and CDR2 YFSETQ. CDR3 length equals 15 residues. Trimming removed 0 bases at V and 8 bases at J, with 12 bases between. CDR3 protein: CASSLEAAPDSPLHF. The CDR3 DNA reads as TGCGCCAGCAGCTTGGAGGCGGCCCCGGATTCACCCCTCCACTTT.

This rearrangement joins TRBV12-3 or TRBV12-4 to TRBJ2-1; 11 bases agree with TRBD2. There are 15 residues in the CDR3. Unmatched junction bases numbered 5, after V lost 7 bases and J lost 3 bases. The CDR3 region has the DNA TGTGCCAGCACCCAGACTAGCGGGGTCTACAATGAGCAGTTCTTC. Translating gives CASTQTSGVYNEQFF.

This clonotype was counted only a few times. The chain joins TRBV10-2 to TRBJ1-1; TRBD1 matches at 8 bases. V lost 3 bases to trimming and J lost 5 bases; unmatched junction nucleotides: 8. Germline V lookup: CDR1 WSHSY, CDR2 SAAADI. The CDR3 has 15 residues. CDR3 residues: CASSERQGWKTEAFF. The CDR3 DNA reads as TGCGCCAGCAGTGAACGACAGGGGTGGAAGACTGAAGCTTTCTTT.

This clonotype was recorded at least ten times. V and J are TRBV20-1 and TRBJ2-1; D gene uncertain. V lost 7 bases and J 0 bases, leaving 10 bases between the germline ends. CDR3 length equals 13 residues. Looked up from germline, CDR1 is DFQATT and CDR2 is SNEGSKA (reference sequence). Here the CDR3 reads CSGRVSSYNEQFF. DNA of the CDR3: TGCAGTGGACGGGTGAGCTCCTACAATGAGCAGTTCTTC.

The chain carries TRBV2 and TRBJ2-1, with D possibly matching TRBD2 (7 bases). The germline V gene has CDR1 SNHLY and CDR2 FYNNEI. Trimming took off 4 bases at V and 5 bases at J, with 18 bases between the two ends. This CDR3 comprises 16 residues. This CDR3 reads CASSVGRGIIHNEQFF. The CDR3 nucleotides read TGTGCCAGCAGTGTTGGGAGGGGGATAATCCACAATGAGCAGTTCTTC. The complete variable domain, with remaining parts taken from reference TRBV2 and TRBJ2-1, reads EPEVTQTPSHQVTQMGQEVILRCVPISNHLYFYWYRQILGQKVEFLVSFYNNEISEKSEIFDDQFSVERPDGSNFTLKIRSTKLEDSAMYFCASSVGRGIIHNEQFFGPGTRLTVL.

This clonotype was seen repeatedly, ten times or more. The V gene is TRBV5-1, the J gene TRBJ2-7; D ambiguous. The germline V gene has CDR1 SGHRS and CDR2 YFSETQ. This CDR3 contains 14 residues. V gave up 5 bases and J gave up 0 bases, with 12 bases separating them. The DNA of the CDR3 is TGCGCCAGCAGAATTACCTCCAACTCCTACGAGCAGTACTTC. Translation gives CASRITSNSYEQYF.

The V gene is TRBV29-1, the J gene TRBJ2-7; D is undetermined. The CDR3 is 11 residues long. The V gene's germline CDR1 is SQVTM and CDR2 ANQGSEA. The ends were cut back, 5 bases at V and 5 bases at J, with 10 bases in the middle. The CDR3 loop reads CSVRSSHEQYF. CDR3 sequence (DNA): TGCAGCGTTAGGTCCTCTCACGAGCAGTACTTC.

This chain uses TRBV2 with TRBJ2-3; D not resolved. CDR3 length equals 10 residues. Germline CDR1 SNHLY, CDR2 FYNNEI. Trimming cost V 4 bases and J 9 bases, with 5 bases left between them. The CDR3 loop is CASSVETQYF. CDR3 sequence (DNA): TGTGCCAGCAGTGTTGAAACGCAGTATTTT.

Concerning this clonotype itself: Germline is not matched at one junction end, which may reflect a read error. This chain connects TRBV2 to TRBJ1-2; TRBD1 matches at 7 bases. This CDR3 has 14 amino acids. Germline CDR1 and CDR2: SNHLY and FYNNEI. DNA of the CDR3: TGTGCCAGCAGTCTACAGGGGTGGAACTCTGGCTACACCTTC. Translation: CASSLQGWNSGYTF.

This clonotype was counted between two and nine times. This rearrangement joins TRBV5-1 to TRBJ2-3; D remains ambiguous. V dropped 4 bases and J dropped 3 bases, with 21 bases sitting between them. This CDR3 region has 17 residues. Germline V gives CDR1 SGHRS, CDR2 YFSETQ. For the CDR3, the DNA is TGCGCCAGCAGCCTAGGCCGCCTTGGATTTAGGACAGATACGCAGTATTTT. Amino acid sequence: CASSLGRLGFRTDTQYF.